The rows below give T cell receptor beta chains drawn from one sample of a study of spatial heterogeneity in lung cancer. Each CDR3 protein is one row after TCRdb ran MiXCR on the 5' RACE reads. Here the sample spans roughly 26,000 distinct CDR3 sequences, approximately 6% being singletons. The sequencing here drew on PBMCs, taken at follow-up. Receptors were obtained from a male donor with early-stage non-small cell lung cancer. The CDR3 runs from the conserved cysteine through the conserved F or W. Each record gives: V gene, J gene, D gene, clone size, CDR3 protein, CDR3 DNA. The D gene is left open where the match is weak. Some rows mark clone size as missing; the rest say once, few, many or name a class of expanded clone.

v_gene: TRBV7-8
j_gene: TRBJ1-5
d_gene: .
abundance: many
CDR3aa: CASAGQGVGNQPQHF
CDR3nt: TGTGCCAGTGCCGGACAAGGGGTAGGCAATCAGCCCCAGCATTTT

v_gene: TRBV2
j_gene: TRBJ2-3
d_gene: TRBD1
abundance: many
CDR3aa: CASRDRGTTDTQYF
CDR3nt: TGTGCCAGCAGGGACAGGGGAACCACAGATACGCAGTATTTT

v_gene: TRBV7-2
j_gene: TRBJ2-3
d_gene: TRBD1
abundance: many
CDR3aa: CASTRTGGADTQYF
CDR3nt: TGTGCCAGCACCCGCACAGGGGGAGCAGATACGCAGTATTTT

v_gene: TRBV4-1
j_gene: TRBJ2-2
d_gene: TRBD1
abundance: many
CDR3aa: CASGNRGGVDSTGELFF
CDR3nt: TGCGCCAGCGGAAACAGGGGTGGGGTAGATAGCACCGGGGAGCTGTTTTTT

v_gene: TRBV7-2
j_gene: TRBJ2-1
d_gene: TRBD2
abundance: .
CDR3aa: CASSFAGGHNEQFF
CDR3nt: TGTGCCAGCAGCTTTGCGGGGGGGCATAATGAGCAGTTCTTC

v_gene: TRBV5-4
j_gene: TRBJ2-1
d_gene: .
abundance: many
CDR3aa: CASSPSESRPWHEQFF
CDR3nt: TGTGCCAGCAGCCCCAGCGAGAGCCGACCGTGGCATGAGCAGTTCTTC

v_gene: TRBV15
j_gene: TRBJ1-5
d_gene: TRBD1
abundance: many
CDR3aa: CATSRDRGHNQPQHF
CDR3nt: TGTGCCACCAGCAGGGACAGGGGTCACAATCAGCCCCAGCATTTT

v_gene: TRBV28
j_gene: TRBJ1-2
d_gene: TRBD1
abundance: many
CDR3aa: CASSSGQDNYGYTF
CDR3nt: TGTGCCAGCAGTAGTGGACAGGATAACTATGGCTACACCTTC

v_gene: TRBV6-2/TRBV6-3
j_gene: TRBJ2-1
d_gene: .
abundance: many
CDR3aa: CASSYSYNEQFF
CDR3nt: TGTGCCAGCAGTTACTCGTACAATGAGCAGTTCTTC

v_gene: TRBV6-2/TRBV6-3
j_gene: TRBJ2-1
d_gene: TRBD1
abundance: few
CDR3aa: CASTQGGTGFSNEQFF
CDR3nt: TGTGCCAGCACCCAGGGTGGGACAGGATTTTCCAATGAGCAGTTCTTC

v_gene: TRBV11-2
j_gene: TRBJ1-3
d_gene: .
abundance: .
CDR3aa: CASSPTAGSSGNTIYF
CDR3nt: TGTGCCAGCAGCCCCACTGCAGGCAGCTCTGGAAACACCATATATTTT

v_gene: TRBV7-3
j_gene: TRBJ2-1
d_gene: TRBD2
abundance: medium-sized
CDR3aa: CASSLMPGLAGEQFF
CDR3nt: TGTGCCAGCAGCTTAATGCCGGGACTAGCGGGTGAGCAGTTCTTC

v_gene: TRBV5-1
j_gene: TRBJ2-2
d_gene: TRBD1
abundance: many
CDR3aa: CASSKRTGQGDGELFF
CDR3nt: TGCGCCAGCAGCAAGCGTACTGGACAGGGAGACGGGGAGCTGTTTTTT

v_gene: TRBV19
j_gene: TRBJ2-2
d_gene: TRBD1
abundance: many
CDR3aa: CASSVTGSNTGELFF
CDR3nt: TGTGCCAGTAGTGTGACAGGGTCGAACACCGGGGAGCTGTTTTTT

v_gene: TRBV11-2
j_gene: TRBJ1-2
d_gene: TRBD1
abundance: many
CDR3aa: CASSPVTTGDGYTF
CDR3nt: TGTGCCAGCAGCCCTGTGACGACAGGGGATGGCTACACCTTC

v_gene: TRBV7-2
j_gene: TRBJ2-3
d_gene: .
abundance: many
CDR3aa: CASSLRPWSTDTQYF
CDR3nt: TGTGCCAGCAGCTTAAGACCCTGGAGCACAGATACGCAGTATTTT

v_gene: TRBV7-6
j_gene: TRBJ2-3
d_gene: TRBD1
abundance: .
CDR3aa: CASSTGQGTDTQYF
CDR3nt: TGTGCCAGCAGCACCGGACAGGGAACAGATACGCAGTATTTT

v_gene: TRBV13
j_gene: TRBJ1-2
d_gene: .
abundance: few
CDR3aa: CASSLEDRRRYTF
CDR3nt: TGTGCCAGCAGCTTAGAGGACAGAAGGCGCTACACCTTC

v_gene: TRBV9
j_gene: TRBJ1-1
d_gene: TRBD1
abundance: few
CDR3aa: CASSARTGEAFF
CDR3nt: TGTGCCAGCAGCGCCAGGACAGGGGAAGCTTTCTTT

v_gene: TRBV18
j_gene: TRBJ2-5
d_gene: .
abundance: many
CDR3aa: CASSPGSQETQYF
CDR3nt: TGTGCCAGCTCACCAGGCAGCCAAGAGACCCAGTACTTC

v_gene: TRBV9
j_gene: TRBJ2-1
d_gene: TRBD1
abundance: many
CDR3aa: CASSRTRDSIYNEQFF
CDR3nt: TGTGCCAGCAGCCGGACCCGGGACAGCATCTACAATGAGCAGTTCTTC

v_gene: TRBV20-1
j_gene: TRBJ1-1
d_gene: .
abundance: many
CDR3aa: CSALPGQVAEAFF
CDR3nt: TGCAGTGCCTTACCGGGACAAGTCGCTGAAGCTTTCTTT

v_gene: TRBV15
j_gene: TRBJ1-5
d_gene: .
abundance: many
CDR3aa: CATSPPQGSGDQPQHF
CDR3nt: TGTGCCACCAGCCCTCCTCAGGGATCGGGCGATCAGCCCCAGCATTTT

v_gene: TRBV7-2
j_gene: TRBJ2-7
d_gene: TRBD1
abundance: .
CDR3aa: CASSPWTGPYYEQYF
CDR3nt: TGTGCCAGCAGCCCGTGGACAGGGCCCTACTACGAGCAGTACTTC

v_gene: TRBV19
j_gene: TRBJ1-5
d_gene: .
abundance: few
CDR3aa: CASSRQEQWPQHF
CDR3nt: TGTGCCAGTAGCCGACAGGAGCAGTGGCCCCAGCATTTT

v_gene: TRBV6-1
j_gene: TRBJ2-1
d_gene: .
abundance: .
CDR3aa: CASSEGAQRNEQFF
CDR3nt: TGTGCCAGCAGTGAAGGGGCGCAAAGAAATGAGCAGTTCTTC

v_gene: TRBV6-1
j_gene: TRBJ2-2
d_gene: TRBD1
abundance: .
CDR3aa: CASRHRDREIAGELFF
CDR3nt: TGTGCCAGCAGGCATCGGGACAGGGAGATCGCCGGGGAGCTGTTTTTT

v_gene: TRBV27
j_gene: TRBJ2-5
d_gene: TRBD2
abundance: .
CDR3aa: CTSSGALKGETQYF
CDR3nt: TGTACCAGCAGCGGGGCCCTAAAGGGGGAGACCCAGTACTTC

v_gene: TRBV20-1
j_gene: TRBJ2-7
d_gene: .
abundance: many
CDR3aa: CSASIDRTYEQYF
CDR3nt: TGCAGTGCGTCGATCGACAGAACATACGAGCAGTACTTC

v_gene: TRBV6-2/TRBV6-3
j_gene: TRBJ1-1
d_gene: TRBD1
abundance: .
CDR3aa: CASKETGENTEAFF
CDR3nt: TGTGCCAGCAAGGAGACAGGGGAGAACACTGAAGCTTTCTTT

v_gene: TRBV6-5
j_gene: TRBJ1-1
d_gene: TRBD1
abundance: many
CDR3aa: CASNPTGVATEAFF
CDR3nt: TGTGCCAGCAATCCGACAGGGGTGGCCACTGAAGCTTTCTTT

v_gene: TRBV12-3/TRBV12-4
j_gene: TRBJ2-2
d_gene: TRBD1
abundance: few
CDR3aa: CASSPDRGRTGELFF
CDR3nt: TGTGCCAGCAGTCCCGACAGGGGGCGGACCGGGGAGCTGTTTTTT

v_gene: TRBV20-1
j_gene: TRBJ2-3
d_gene: TRBD2
abundance: few
CDR3aa: CSAKGAGSDTQYF
CDR3nt: TGCAGTGCTAAGGGAGCGGGGTCGGATACGCAGTATTTT

v_gene: TRBV7-6
j_gene: TRBJ2-3
d_gene: TRBD2
abundance: few
CDR3aa: CASSLGMLAGADTQYF
CDR3nt: TGTGCCAGCAGCTTAGGAATGTTAGCGGGGGCAGATACGCAGTATTTT

v_gene: TRBV4-3
j_gene: TRBJ2-2
d_gene: .
abundance: many
CDR3aa: CASSQETGSNTGELFF
CDR3nt: TGCGCCAGCAGCCAAGAAACAGGGTCGAACACCGGGGAGCTGTTTTTT

v_gene: TRBV7-9
j_gene: TRBJ1-6
d_gene: .
abundance: few
CDR3aa: CASSSMGDSPLHF
CDR3nt: TGTGCCAGCAGCTCGATGGGGGATTCACCCCTCCACTTT

v_gene: TRBV4-2
j_gene: TRBJ1-5
d_gene: .
abundance: many
CDR3aa: CASSQQGSSNQPQHF
CDR3nt: TGTGCCAGCAGCCAACAAGGGAGTAGCAATCAGCCCCAGCATTTT

v_gene: TRBV9
j_gene: TRBJ2-3
d_gene: TRBD2
abundance: many
CDR3aa: CASSVVASGGQYF
CDR3nt: TGTGCCAGCAGCGTAGTCGCTAGCGGGGGGCAGTATTTT

v_gene: TRBV3-1
j_gene: TRBJ2-7
d_gene: TRBD2
abundance: .
CDR3aa: CATRSGGARYEQYF
CDR3nt: TGTGCCACCCGATCGGGGGGGGCGCGGTACGAGCAGTACTTC

v_gene: TRBV5-1
j_gene: TRBJ1-6
d_gene: TRBD1
abundance: few
CDR3aa: CASSEGQVDSPLHF
CDR3nt: TGCGCCAGCAGCGAGGGACAGGTTGACTCACCCCTCCACTTT

v_gene: TRBV12-3/TRBV12-4
j_gene: TRBJ1-1
d_gene: .
abundance: .
CDR3aa: CASSPHRDTFVNTEAFF
CDR3nt: TGTGCCAGCAGTCCTCACCGGGACACATTCGTGAACACTGAAGCTTTCTTT

v_gene: TRBV11-2
j_gene: TRBJ2-3
d_gene: .
abundance: .
CDR3aa: CTSSPGGAGAIDTQYF
CDR3nt: TGTACCAGCAGCCCAGGGGGGGCAGGGGCTATAGATACGCAGTATTTT

v_gene: TRBV11-3
j_gene: TRBJ2-2
d_gene: .
abundance: many
CDR3aa: CASSPRAPGELFF
CDR3nt: TGTGCCAGCAGCCCCAGAGCCCCCGGGGAGCTGTTTTTT

v_gene: TRBV20-1
j_gene: TRBJ2-3
d_gene: .
abundance: .
CDR3aa: CSASGSADTQYF
CDR3nt: TGCAGTGCTTCGGGGTCGGCAGATACGCAGTATTTT

v_gene: TRBV4-3
j_gene: TRBJ2-1
d_gene: .
abundance: many
CDR3aa: CASSQQTGYNEQFF
CDR3nt: TGCGCCAGCAGCCAGCAAACAGGTTACAATGAGCAGTTCTTC

v_gene: TRBV7-8
j_gene: TRBJ2-3
d_gene: .
abundance: many
CDR3aa: CASSLKAGRASDTQYF
CDR3nt: TGTGCCAGCAGCTTAAAGGCAGGGAGAGCTTCAGATACGCAGTATTTT

v_gene: TRBV9
j_gene: TRBJ1-4
d_gene: .
abundance: .
CDR3aa: CASSVGPRGGNEKLFF
CDR3nt: TGTGCCAGCAGCGTCGGTCCCCGGGGAGGTAATGAAAAACTGTTTTTT

v_gene: TRBV12-5
j_gene: TRBJ2-1
d_gene: TRBD2
abundance: many
CDR3aa: CASGLAQPLLAGVGSSYNEQFF
CDR3nt: TGTGCTAGTGGTTTGGCGCAACCCCTACTAGCGGGGGTAGGGAGCTCCTACAATGAGCAGTTCTTC

v_gene: TRBV5-5
j_gene: TRBJ1-2
d_gene: .
abundance: .
CDR3aa: CASSYRRGANYGYTF
CDR3nt: TGTGCCAGCAGCTACCGGCGGGGGGCGAACTATGGCTACACCTTC